The 18 T cell receptor beta chains in this list originate from one sample, sequenced in a study of blood T cell repertoires in COVID-19. Here immunoSEQ multiplex PCR was the method, and the copy in TCRdb shows in-frame clones only, minus some. The sample records some 76,000 clones, approximately 84% being singletons. Specimen: peripheral blood. The receptors originated from a man aged 50-60 years with COVID-19, enrolled during active disease.

V gene TRBV18 combines with J gene TRBJ2-3, with TRBD2 matching 8 bases. The CDR3 loop spans 18 amino acids. V lost 0 bases to trimming and J lost 6 bases; unmatched junction nucleotides: 14. Germline loops: CDR1 KGHSH, CDR2 LQKENI. The CDR3: CASSPPQGSGIYPDTQYF. As DNA, the CDR3 is TGTGCCAGCTCACCACCCCAGGGTAGCGGGATCTATCCGGATACGCAGTATTTT. Combining the CDR3 with reference TRBV18 and TRBJ2-3 gives the whole variable domain NAGVMQNPRHLVRRRGQEARLRCSPMKGHSHVYWYRQLPEEGLKFMVYLQKENIIDESGMPKERFSAEFPKEGPSILRIQQVVRGDSAAYFCASSPPQGSGIYPDTQYFGPGTRLTVL.

The chain has TRBV6-2 or TRBV6-3 and TRBJ2-7; D might be TRBD1 (5 bases). The V end lost 2 bases, the J end lost 3 bases, and 11 bases lay between the germline ends. Germline V gene lookup returns CDR1 MNHEY and CDR2 SVGEGT. This CDR3 is built from 14 residues. The CDR3 DNA is TGTGCCAGCAGTTACGAAGGGGTGCTCTACGAGCAGTACTTC. Translated: CASSYEGVLYEQYF.

CDR3 residues: CASSATSGRAGGETQYF. The DNA for the CDR3 is TGTGCCAGCAGCGCGACTAGCGGGAGGGCCGGAGGCGAGACCCAGTACTTC. The J gene is TRBJ2-5, the V gene TRBV9; 14 bases fit TRBD2. The germline V gene has CDR1 SGDLS and CDR2 YYNGEE. The CDR3 is made up of 17 amino acids. Germline trimming cut 3 bases from V and 5 bases from J; bases unmatched to any gene: 9. The full variable domain, with the rest looked up from reference TRBV9 and TRBJ2-5, is DSGVTQTPKHLITATGQRVTLRCSPRSGDLSVYWYQQSLDQGLQFLIQYYNGEERAKGNILERFSAQQFPDLHSELNLSSLELGDSALYFCASSATSGRAGGETQYFGPGTRLLVL.

J is TRBJ1-2 and V is TRBV5-4, with 9 bases aligning to TRBD1. In germline, CDR1 is SGHNT, CDR2 YYREEE (reference sequence). The ends lost 3 bases at V and 2 bases at J; junction bases unmatched: 11. The CDR3 runs to 17 residues. The CDR3 sequence: CASSSGGGTGSNYGYTF. The CDR3 bases are TGTGCCAGCAGCTCTGGGGGGGGGACAGGGTCCAACTATGGCTACACCTTC. Combining the CDR3 with reference TRBV5-4 and TRBJ1-2 gives the whole variable domain ETGVTQSPTHLIKTRGQQVTLRCSSQSGHNTVSWYQQALGQGPQFIFQYYREEENGRGNFPPRFSGLQFPNYSSELNVNALELDDSALYLCASSSGGGTGSNYGYTFGSGTRLTVV.

This clone has a handful of counts. The chain links TRBV6-4 to TRBJ2-3; 7 bases agree with TRBD2. The CDR3 is 14 residues long. V lost 5 bases to trimming and J lost 3 bases; unmatched junction nucleotides: 5. The V gene's germline CDR1 is MRHNA and CDR2 SNTAGT. The CDR3 bases are TGTGCCAGCAGTAGCGGGATAGAGACAGATACGCAGTATTTT. Protein sequence: CASSSGIETDTQYF.

V is TRBV2 and J is TRBJ2-7; 11 nucleotides align to TRBD2. Looked up from germline, CDR1 is SNHLY and CDR2 is FYNNEI. The CDR3 length is 14 residues. The ends lost 6 bases at V and 7 bases at J; junction bases unmatched: 8. CDR3 residues: CASSGLAGLEEQYF. The CDR3 nucleotides read TGTGCCAGCAGCGGACTAGCGGGCTTAGAGGAGCAGTACTTC.

The rearrangement links TRBV7-3 to TRBJ2-3; 7 bases match TRBD1. Losses at the gene ends were 0 bases for V and 6 bases for J; bases not matched to a gene: 3. The CDR3 spans 14 residues. In germline, CDR1 is SGHTA, CDR2 FQGTGA. CDR3 protein: CASSLTTGVDTQYF. In nucleotides, the CDR3 is TGTGCCAGCAGCTTAACCACAGGGGTTGATACGCAGTATTTT.

V and J are TRBV5-6 and TRBJ2-2, with D tentatively TRBD1 (6 bases). This CDR3 spans 12 amino acids. With 1 base removed from V and 10 bases from J, the gap between germline ends came to 8 bases. The germline gives CDR1 SGHDT, CDR2 YYEEEE. CDR3 in amino acids: CASSLQGPELFF. CDR3 nucleotides: TGTGCCAGCAGCTTGCAGGGGCCGGAGCTGTTTTTT.

The chain recombines TRBV6-1 with TRBJ1-5; no clear D gene. Trimming removed 2 bases at V and 7 bases at J, with 12 bases between. Germline CDR1 reads MNHNS; CDR2 reads SASEGT. This CDR3 comprises 14 residues. CDR3 region: CASSELTGYQPQHF. CDR3 sequence (DNA): TGTGCCAGCAGTGAACTGACGGGATACCAGCCCCAGCATTTT.

This clone has just one count. The chain is built from TRBV7-2 and TRBJ2-3, with 9 bases that match TRBD2. CDR1 is SGHTA, CDR2 FQGNSA, per germline. Trimming removed 5 bases from V and 7 bases from J; junction bases left unmatched: 13. The length of the CDR3 is 16 residues. The CDR3: CASSPQWREGRNTQYF. The DNA of the CDR3 is TGTGCCAGCAGCCCGCAATGGCGGGAGGGCCGAAATACGCAGTATTTT.

V gene TRBV6-6 combines with J gene TRBJ1-4; 7 bases fit TRBD1. V lost 7 bases, J lost 3 bases, and 8 bases stayed unmatched. CDR1 is MNHNY, CDR2 SVGAGI, per germline (reference sequence). The CDR3 covers 15 residues. The CDR3, as DNA: TGTGCCAGCACTCGAGGAACAGGGGCTAATGAAAAACTGTTTTTT. Residues: CASTRGTGANEKLFF.

V usage is TRBV7-9 and J usage is TRBJ2-7; D is possibly TRBD2 (5 bases). The germline V gene encodes CDR1 SEHNR and CDR2 FQNEAQ (reference sequence). The CDR3 has 14 amino acids. Trimming pared 5 bases from V and 1 base from J, leaving 12 bases between. CDR3 DNA: TGTGCCAGCAGCCATATCAGCGGTTCCTACGAGCAGTACTTC. This translates into CASSHISGSYEQYF.

Only a few counts were recorded for this clone. The chain has TRBV9 and TRBJ2-3, with unresolved D. The CDR3 sequence is 13 residues long. Between the trimmed V and J ends, which lost 0 bases and 8 bases, there was a span of 10 bases. The germline gives CDR1 SGDLS, CDR2 YYNGEE. CDR3 DNA sequence: TGTGCCAGCAGCGTAGTCGACCCGGGTACGCAGTATTTT. The encoded protein is CASSVVDPGTQYF.

This sequence joins TRBV28 and TRBJ2-3; 10 positions match TRBD1. The J segment lost 4 bases and the V segment lost 6 bases, leaving 10 bases of the junction unmatched. CDR1 and CDR2 (germline): MDHEN, SYDVKM. The CDR3 has 16 residues. The CDR3 nucleotides are TGTGCCAGCAGAGCCATTGACAGGGGGCTGCCAGATACGCAGTATTTT. This translates into CASRAIDRGLPDTQYF.

This clone was seen a few times. The chain joins TRBV12-3 or TRBV12-4 to TRBJ2-7, with a weak D call TRBD2 (6 bases). This CDR3 has 13 residues. V was pared by 6 bases and J by 3 bases, with 12 bases between. CDR3 DNA sequence: TGTGCCAGCAGCGCAGGGAGGAGCTACGAGCAGTACTTC. Protein product: CASSAGRSYEQYF.

This rearrangement joins TRBV11-2 to TRBJ1-1; 9 bases match TRBD1. Per the germline V gene, CDR1 is SGHAT and CDR2 is FQNNGV. This CDR3 is built from 14 residues. V lost 4 bases to trimming and J lost 4 bases; unmatched junction nucleotides: 4. CDR3 DNA: TGTGCCAGCAGCTCCGGGACAGGGAGCACTGAAGCTTTCTTT. Its translation is CASSSGTGSTEAFF.

The chain uses TRBV3-1 (or the pseudogene TRBV3-2) and TRBJ2-2; 9 bases are a match to TRBD1. Looked up from germline, CDR1 is LGHDT and CDR2 is YNNKEL (reference sequence). This CDR3 comprises 15 residues. With 4 bases clipped from V and 6 bases from J, the junction kept 6 bases outside the gene matches. The CDR3 DNA follows: TGTGCCAGCAGCCGGGGACAGGGTGATGCCGGGGAGCTGTTTTTT. Protein: CASSRGQGDAGELFF.

The chain is built from TRBV6-2 or TRBV6-3 and TRBJ1-3; D unclear. The germline CDR1 and CDR2 sequences are MNHEY and SVGEGT. Trimming stripped 5 bases from V and 0 bases from J, with 8 bases between. The CDR3 consists of 14 residues. This CDR3 reads CASSGLSSGNTIYF. The CDR3 nucleotides read TGTGCCAGCAGTGGGCTTAGCTCTGGAAACACCATATATTTT.